The 17 T cell receptor beta chains presented below share a single source sample, sequenced in a study of blood T cell repertoires in COVID-19. Sequenced by immunoSEQ multiplex PCR; TCRdb stores in-frame clones only, minus some. Of 110,000 to 150,000 clones listed, approximately 84% are singletons. Source material: PBMCs or T cells enriched from blood (not recorded which). These receptors were obtained from a woman under 30 who had been exposed to COVID-19.

This rearrangement joins TRBV5-1 to TRBJ2-5; D remains ambiguous. Looked up from germline, CDR1 is SGHRS and CDR2 is YFSETQ. V lost 2 bases and J 2 bases, leaving 10 bases between the germline ends. CDR3 length: 14 amino acids. The CDR3 region is CASSLSVPQETQYF. CDR3 bases: TGCGCCAGCAGCTTATCGGTCCCTCAAGAGACCCAGTACTTC.

V and J are TRBV30 and TRBJ1-3, with TRBD1 as a possible D gene (6 bases). Trimming removed 0 bases from V and 3 bases from J, with 12 bases in between. The CDR3 consists of 15 residues. The germline V gene encodes CDR1 GTSNPN and CDR2 SVGIG (reference sequence). CDR3: CAWSVLQGIGNTIYF. In DNA form, the CDR3 reads TGTGCCTGGAGTGTACTGCAGGGGATTGGAAACACCATATATTTT.

The V and J genes are TRBV10-2 and TRBJ1-1; D may be TRBD1 (5 bases). The CDR3 totals 12 residues. The germline V and J ends were trimmed by 6 bases and 5 bases, with 10 bases remaining between them. The V gene's germline CDR1 is WSHSY and CDR2 SAAADI. The CDR3 DNA reads TGCGCCAGCAGAGGGGTTTCAACTGAAGCTTTCTTT. Translating it yields CASRGVSTEAFF.

The chain combines TRBV10-3 with TRBJ1-6; D call uncertain. The CDR3 consists of 12 residues. Between the trimmed V and J ends, which lost 8 bases and 8 bases, there was a span of 10 bases. From germline, CDR1 is ENHRY and CDR2 SYGVKD. Here the CDR3 DNA reads TGTGCCATCCGCCAAGGAGATTCACCCCTCCACTTT. This codes for CAIRQGDSPLHF.

This chain links TRBV28 with TRBJ1-6; 8 bases fit TRBD1. V lost 7 bases and J lost 3; bases outside the gene matches: 5. Germline CDR1 MDHEN, CDR2 SYDVKM. This CDR3 is built from 15 residues. The CDR3 sequence: CASKRGTGYNSPLHF. The CDR3, as DNA: TGTGCCAGCAAAAGAGGGACAGGCTATAATTCACCCCTCCACTTT.

The CDR3 loop reads CASSLSTGGGEQYF. Written as DNA, the CDR3 is TGTGCCAGCAGCTTATCGACAGGGGGCGGCGAGCAGTACTTC. This chain connects TRBV7-2 to TRBJ2-7; 10 bases match TRBD1. After removal of 2 bases from V and 6 bases from J, the junction contained 4 bases not matched to a gene. This CDR3 spans 14 amino acids. CDR1 and CDR2 (germline): SGHTA, FQGNSA.

The rearrangement uses TRBV7-2 and TRBJ1-4, with D perhaps matching TRBD1 (6 bases). Per the germline V gene, CDR1 is SGHTA and CDR2 is FQGNSA. This CDR3 is built from 15 residues. Trimming removed 4 bases at V and 8 bases at J, with 17 bases between. In DNA, the CDR3 is TGTGCCAGCAGCTCCCGAACAGGGAGGGGAGAAAAACTGTTTTTT. This sequence encodes CASSSRTGRGEKLFF.

This clone was counted between two and nine times. The chain recombines TRBV4-3 with TRBJ2-7; tentative D call: TRBD1 (6 bases). The CDR3 is 17 residues long. Trimming removed 0 bases from V and 4 bases from J, with 19 bases in between. Germline CDR1 reads LGHNA; CDR2 reads YSLEER. The CDR3 DNA reads as TGCGCCAGCAGCCAAGATACCGGGACAACGATCGCATACGAGCAGTACTTC. It codes for CASSQDTGTTIAYEQYF.

This chain connects TRBV5-1 to TRBJ2-2; TRBD1 matches 8 bases. The CDR3 length is 15 residues. The V gene end was trimmed by 4 bases and the J gene end by 5 bases; junction bases not matched to a gene: 7. Germline V gene data show CDR1 as SGHRS and CDR2 as YFSETQ. CDR3 DNA sequence: TGCGCCAGCAGCGATCCGGGACAGGCGACCGGGGAGCTGTTTTTT. It translates to CASSDPGQATGELFF. The entire variable domain, with the rest obtained from reference TRBV5-1 and TRBJ2-2, is as follows: KAGVTQTPRYLIKTRGQQVTLSCSPISGHRSVSWYQQTPGQGLQFLFEYFSETQRNKGNFPGRFSGRQFSNSRSEMNVSTLELGDSALYLCASSDPGQATGELFFGEGSRLTVL.

The chain has TRBV7-2 and TRBJ1-5; D might be TRBD1 (6 bases). This CDR3 is 14 amino acids long. CDR1 SGHTA and CDR2 FQGNSA come from the germline V gene. Trimming took off 6 bases at V and 4 bases at J, with 13 bases between the two ends. CDR3 DNA sequence: TGTGCCAGCAGACCGGGGGGCCAAAATCAGCCCCAGCATTTT. Encoded protein: CASRPGGQNQPQHF. Using reference TRBV7-2 and TRBJ1-5 for the parts outside the CDR3, the full variable domain is GAGVSQSPSNKVTEKGKDVELRCDPISGHTALYWYRQSLGQGLEFLIYFQGNSAPDKSGLPSDRFSAERTGGSVSTLTIQRTQQEDSAVYLCASRPGGQNQPQHFGDGTRLSIL.

CDR3 DNA: TGTGCCAGCAGTGAACCTTCGGGACAGTTGTTTGTGCAGTACTTC. This translates into CASSEPSGQLFVQYF. This chain joins TRBV28 and TRBJ2-7; 7 bases agree with TRBD1. The CDR3 is made up of 15 amino acids. Germline V CDR1 and CDR2: MDHEN, SYDVKM. J lost 9 bases, V lost 5 bases, and 16 bases had no gene match. The complete variable domain, with remaining parts taken from reference TRBV28 and TRBJ2-7, reads DVKVTQSSRYLVKRTGEKVFLECVQDMDHENMFWYRQDPGLGLRLIYFSYDVKMKEKGDIPEGYSVSREKKERFSLILESASTNQTSMYLCASSEPSGQLFVQYFGPGTRLTVT.

The CDR3 DNA is TGTGCCAGCAGCGCGGCGGGACCCAAGGGCCCAAATTCACCCCTCCACTTT. Residues: CASSAAGPKGPNSPLHF. The chain combines TRBV27 with TRBJ1-6; the D gene is possibly TRBD1 (5 bases). Trimming removed 6 bases from V and 7 bases from J, with 22 bases in between. This CDR3 comprises 17 residues. Germline V gives CDR1 MNHEY, CDR2 SMNVEV (reference sequence).

This chain joins TRBV10-3 and TRBJ2-7; 9 positions match TRBD1. The CDR3 has 15 amino acids. V was pared by 5 bases and J by 2 bases, with 7 bases of the junction left unmatched. Germline V CDR1 and CDR2: ENHRY, SYGVKD. The CDR3 region has the DNA TGTGCCATCAGTTCCCGGGACAGGGATCCCTACGAGCAGTACTTC. The encoded protein is CAISSRDRDPYEQYF.

This sequence joins TRBV18 and TRBJ1-1; the D is unclear. Germline V gene sequence: CDR1 KGHSH, CDR2 LQKENI. V was shortened by 2 bases and J by 4 bases, with 17 bases between the two germline ends. The CDR3 has 16 amino acids. Written as DNA, the CDR3 is TGTGCCAGCTCACCATCGCTCGCGTGGGAGGGCACTGAAGCTTTCTTT. Residues: CASSPSLAWEGTEAFF. Full variable domain (rest looked up from reference TRBV18 and TRBJ1-1): NAGVMQNPRHLVRRRGQEARLRCSPMKGHSHVYWYRQLPEEGLKFMVYLQKENIIDESGMPKERFSAEFPKEGPSILRIQQVVRGDSAAYFCASSPSLAWEGTEAFFGQGTRLTVV.

J is TRBJ1-6 and V is TRBV27, with D maybe TRBD1 (5 bases). The ends were cut back, 2 bases at V and 5 bases at J, with 13 bases in the middle. The CDR3 extends over 16 amino acids. From germline, CDR1 is MNHEY and CDR2 SMNVEV (reference sequence). DNA of the CDR3: TGTGCCAGCAGTTTAGTCTCTGGGGGGGATAATTCACCCCTCCACTTT. It specifies CASSLVSGGDNSPLHF.

The chain carries TRBV3-1 (or the pseudogene TRBV3-2) and TRBJ1-3; no definite D call. Trimming stripped 2 bases from V and 4 bases from J, with 15 bases between. CDR1 and CDR2 from the germline V gene are LGHDT and YNNKEL (reference sequence). The CDR3 runs to 16 residues. This chain's CDR3 is CASSQTREAIGNTIYF. The CDR3 DNA reads TGTGCCAGCAGCCAAACCCGGGAGGCGATAGGAAACACCATATATTTT.

V and J are TRBV9 and TRBJ1-3, with 11 bases that match TRBD1. CDR1 SGDLS and CDR2 YYNGEE come from the germline V gene. CDR3 size: 14 residues. J was trimmed by 9 bases and V by 2 bases; bases with no gene match: 4. CDR3 sequence reads: CASSVGQGGSTIYF. Written as DNA, the CDR3 is TGTGCCAGCAGCGTGGGACAGGGGGGGTCCACCATATATTTT.